The clone carrying this T cell receptor (beta chain) was recorded at least ten times. This sample is drawn from a study of T cells in Graves' hyperthyroidism and ophthalmopathy. V was trimmed by 5 bases and J by 1 base, leaving 15 bases between them. The CDR3 consists of 15 residues. Germline V gene sequence: CDR1 KGHSH, CDR2 LQKENI. There were TCR beta CDR3 regions amplified from RNA transcripts. The HTBI set primed first-round TCR CDR3 RT-PCR. TCRdb re-derived calls from the multiplex PCR reads in MiXCR, one entry per CDR3 protein. The sample carries almost 350,000 distinct CDR3 sequences, roughly 18% recorded once.

The sample comprised blood. The receptor was derived from a woman in her thirties or forties with Graves' ophthalmopathy. The chain has TRBV18 and TRBJ2-7; D may correspond to TRBD1 or TRBD2 (5 bases each). This CDR3 is CASSSLDGTSYEQYF. As DNA, the CDR3 is TGTGCCAGCTCATCTCTCGACGGGACGTCCTACGAGCAGTACTTC.